This T cell receptor beta chain was documented in a study of T cell responses to AZD1222 COVID-19 vaccine. TCRdb's copy holds only in-frame clones and misses some; the assay was immunoSEQ multiplex PCR. Among around 80,000 clones, 86% were seen once, and the ten largest hold roughly 9.4%. Per germline, CDR1 SGHNT and CDR2 YYREEE (reference sequence). Trimming removed 0 bases at V and 0 bases at J, with 9 bases between. There are 15 residues in the CDR3. The chain combines TRBV5-4 with TRBJ1-2; D remains ambiguous. The TCR comes from an adult in good health. Material: peripheral blood, obtained on day 0 of AZD1222 vaccination. DNA of the CDR3: TGTGCCAGCAGCTTGGGGGCGGAACCTAACTATGGCTACACCTTC. As protein: CASSLGAEPNYGYTF.